The present TCR beta chain was sequenced within a study of PD-1 blockade in classical Hodgkin lymphoma. Study findings and constraints: Newly diagnosed and completely responding patients shared comparable baseline diversity.

As for this clone: Antigen unknown.

Method: immunoSEQ multiplex PCR; TCRdb's copy keeps in-frame clones and lacks some. The sample lists about 90,000 clones; about nine tenths were seen once. In germline, CDR1 is ENHRY, CDR2 SYGVKD. CDR3 length equals 13 residues. The V and J ends lost 7 bases and 7 bases respectively, with 16 bases between them. Each patient relapsed following autologous stem cell transplantation, and prior brentuximab vedotin exposure differed. The chain carries TRBV10-3 and TRBJ1-2, with D tentatively TRBD1 (6 bases). This TCR was recovered from a human donor with classical Hodgkin lymphoma. The sequences come from peripheral blood mononuclear cells (PBMCs), collected before the second cycle of nivolumab. DNA of the CDR3: TGTGCCATCAATACAGGGTTTCCCGGTGGCTACACCTTC. It specifies CAINTGFPGGYTF.